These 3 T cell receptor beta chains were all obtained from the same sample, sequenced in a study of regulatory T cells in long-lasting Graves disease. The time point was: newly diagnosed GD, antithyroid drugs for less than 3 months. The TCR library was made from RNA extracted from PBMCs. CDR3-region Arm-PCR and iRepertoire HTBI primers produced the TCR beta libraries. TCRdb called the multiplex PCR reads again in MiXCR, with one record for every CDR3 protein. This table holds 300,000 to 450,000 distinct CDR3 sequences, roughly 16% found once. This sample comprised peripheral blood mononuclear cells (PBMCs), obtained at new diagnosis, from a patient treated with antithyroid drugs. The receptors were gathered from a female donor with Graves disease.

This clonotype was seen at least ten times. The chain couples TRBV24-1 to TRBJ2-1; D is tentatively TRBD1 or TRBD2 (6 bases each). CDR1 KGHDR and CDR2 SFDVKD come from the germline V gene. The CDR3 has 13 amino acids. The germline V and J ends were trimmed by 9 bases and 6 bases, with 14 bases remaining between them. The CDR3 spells CATGGLGVNEQFF. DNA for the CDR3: TGTGCCACCGGGGGGCTCGGGGTCAATGAGCAGTTCTTC.

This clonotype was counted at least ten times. The chain's CDR3 is CASSLLPGEQGRPLGNEQFF. DNA of the CDR3: TGTGCCAGCAGCTTACTCCCAGGGGAACAGGGGCGCCCTCTGGGCAATGAGCAGTTCTTC. The chain carries TRBV7-3 and TRBJ2-1; 7 bases line up with TRBD1. CDR1 is SGHTA and CDR2 is FQGTGA in the germline V gene. The CDR3 has 20 amino acids. Trimming removed 2 bases from V and 6 bases from J; junction bases left unmatched: 22.

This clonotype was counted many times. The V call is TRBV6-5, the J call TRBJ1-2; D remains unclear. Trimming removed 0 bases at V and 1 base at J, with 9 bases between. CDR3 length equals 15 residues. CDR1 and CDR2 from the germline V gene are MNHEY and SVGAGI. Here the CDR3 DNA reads TGTGCCAGCAGTTACTCCAGGATCTTTAACTATGGCTACACCTTC. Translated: CASSYSRIFNYGYTF.